This T cell receptor (beta chain) was sequenced in a study of blood T cell repertoires in COVID-19. Looking at the study overall: The origin of the acute and convalescent COVID-19 samples was the United States, Italy and Spain. The analysed material was cDNA or gDNA that came from T cells, B-cell-depleted T cells, or PBMCs.

In the authors' workflow: Reference gene primers were amplified, and this amplification served to estimate nucleated cell counts. Repertoires were generated with immunoSEQ multiplex PCR, while TCRdb's copy carries only in-frame clones and drops some. V and J calls and clone size are those listed in that table; D and trimming were worked out from the DNA. The sample lists 300,000 to 350,000 clones, roughly nine tenths occurring once. The J segment lost 4 bases and the V segment lost 9 bases, leaving 5 bases of the junction unmatched. The length of the CDR3 is 13 residues. Germline CDR1 SNHLY, CDR2 FYNNEI.

This TCR derives from a man aged 18 to 35 with active or convalescent COVID-19. This chain links TRBV2 with TRBJ2-3; TRBD1 aligns across 9 bases. Sequenced sample: peripheral blood. The CDR3 DNA reads TGTGCCAGACAGGGGGCATTTGCAGATACGCAGTATTTT. Translation: CARQGAFADTQYF.